One and the same sample provided the 28 T cell receptor beta chains below, sequenced in a study of blood T cells in healthy people across ages (dated by TCRdb to about 2015). Library preparation was by 5' RACE. The sequencer listed for this sample is Illumina HiSeq 2500. A second roughly 6 to 12 cycle PCR used a sample-barcoded 5' primer and a J-beta primer mix. TCRdb reworked the public reads: Q25 trimming with fastp, MiXCR clone assembly, productive beta chains retained. Rows are unified per CDR3 protein, each entry keeping the most common DNA and genes. In this sample the table shows hundreds of thousands of distinct CDR3 sequences, 55% to 75% of which occur a single time. The ten top clones hold around 20% of the sample. Material: blood. These receptors were collected from a man aged 30 to 39 in good health.

This rearrangement joins TRBV12-3 or TRBV12-4 to TRBJ1-5, with a possible D match to TRBD1 (5 bases). This CDR3 comprises 14 residues. Trimming stripped 6 bases from V and 3 bases from J, with 12 bases between. This CDR3 is CASRLRGNNQPQHF. For the CDR3, the DNA is TGTGCCAGCAGGTTACGGGGGAACAATCAGCCCCAGCATTTT.

The V and J genes are TRBV14 and TRBJ1-1, with unresolved D. Germline CDR1 SGHDN, CDR2 FVKESK. Trimming removed 2 bases at V and 4 bases at J, with 8 bases between. The CDR3 covers 13 residues. The chain's CDR3 is CASSQQQFTEAFF. In DNA form, the CDR3 reads TGTGCCAGCAGCCAACAACAGTTCACTGAAGCTTTCTTT.

Only a few counts were recorded for this clonotype. The chain has TRBV20-1 and TRBJ2-5, with 8 bases matching TRBD2. The CDR3 is 14 residues long. The ends lost 0 bases at V and 3 bases at J; junction bases unmatched: 3. The germline V gene has CDR1 DFQATT and CDR2 SNEGSKA (reference sequence). Here the CDR3 reads CSARDARGEETQYF. For the CDR3, the DNA is TGCAGTGCTAGAGATGCGCGGGGGGAAGAGACCCAGTACTTC.

The rearrangement links TRBV13 to TRBJ2-1; 7 nucleotides match TRBD2. The CDR3 spans 16 residues. Trimming removed 1 base from V and 2 bases from J; junction bases left unmatched: 5. Germline V gene lookup returns CDR1 PRHDT and CDR2 FYEKMQ (reference sequence). CDR3 nucleotide sequence: TGTGCCAGCAGCTTAGCGTGGACTAGTACCTACAATGAGCAGTTCTTC. This gives the protein CASSLAWTSTYNEQFF.

The table lists this clonotype with a few counts. The V gene is TRBV7-2, the J gene TRBJ2-3; TRBD2 aligns across 7 bases. Germline CDR1 and CDR2: SGHTA and FQGNSA. V lost 5 bases to trimming and J lost 3 bases; unmatched junction nucleotides: 11. The CDR3 extends over 16 amino acids. This CDR3 reads CASSAPRAGETDTQYF. For the CDR3, the DNA is TGTGCCAGCAGCGCACCCCGGGCGGGGGAAACAGATACGCAGTATTTT. The full variable domain, completed using reference TRBV7-2 and TRBJ2-3, is GAGVSQSPSNKVTEKGKDVELRCDPISGHTALYWYRQSLGQGLEFLIYFQGNSAPDKSGLPSDRFSAERTGGSVSTLTIQRTQQEDSAVYLCASSAPRAGETDTQYFGPGTRLTVL.

This clonotype was seen a few times. V and J are TRBV29-1 and TRBJ1-2, with D unresolved. V was shortened by 4 bases and J by 3 bases, with 9 bases between the two germline ends. The length of the CDR3 is 12 residues. Germline values: CDR1 SQVTM, CDR2 ANQGSEA. The CDR3 DNA sequence: TGCAGCGTTGGGGCGACCCACTATGGCTACACCTTC. Translated: CSVGATHYGYTF. The full variable domain, in which reference TRBV29-1 and TRBJ1-2 provide the parts outside the CDR3, is SAVISQKPSRDICQRGTSLTIQCQVDSQVTMMFWYRQQPGQSLTLIATANQGSEATYESGFVIDKFPISRPNLTFSTLTVSNMSPEDSSIYLCSVGATHYGYTFGSGTRLTVV.

The CDR3 loop is CASSSAPGATKNIQYF. CDR3 bases: TGCGCCAGCAGCTCGGCCCCGGGGGCGACCAAAAACATTCAGTACTTC. The chain uses TRBV5-1 and TRBJ2-4; D possibly matches TRBD1 or TRBD2 (6 bases each). Trimming removed 3 bases from V and 2 bases from J, with 15 bases in between. Germline-derived CDR1 and CDR2 are SGHRS and YFSETQ. The CDR3 has 16 residues.

This chain uses TRBV12-3 or TRBV12-4 with TRBJ2-1; 9 bases agree with TRBD2. CDR3 length: 15 amino acids. After removal of 6 bases from V and 3 bases from J, the junction contained 6 bases not matched to a gene. The CDR3 loop reads CASRQAGGNYNEQFF. Here the CDR3 DNA reads TGTGCCAGCAGGCAAGCGGGGGGCAACTACAATGAGCAGTTCTTC.

This clonotype was counted a few times. The gene calls are TRBV27 and TRBJ2-3; TRBD1 or TRBD2 may be the D gene (5 bases each). The CDR3 is 14 residues long. Per the germline V gene, CDR1 is MNHEY and CDR2 is SMNVEV (reference sequence). Trimming stripped 8 bases from V and 2 bases from J, with 14 bases between. The CDR3 DNA reads TGTGCCAGCGGACCGGGGCCATACACAGATACGCAGTATTTT. Translating gives CASGPGPYTDTQYF.

The genes are TRBV27 and TRBJ1-1, with D possibly TRBD1 on 5 matching bases. CDR1 is MNHEY and CDR2 is SMNVEV in the germline V gene (reference sequence). V lost 2 bases and J lost 1, with 14 bases in between. This CDR3 spans 16 amino acids. Here the CDR3 reads CASSLTGGVRNTEAFF. DNA for the CDR3: TGTGCCAGCAGTTTAACGGGGGGAGTAAGGAACACTGAAGCTTTCTTT.

About this clonotype: One end of the junction varies from germline; a read error may be responsible. This rearrangement joins TRBV10-3 to TRBJ2-1; D unclear. Per germline, CDR1 ENHRY and CDR2 SYGVKD. This CDR3 spans 15 amino acids. CDR3 DNA: TGTGCCATCGGTGAGTCGACTTCTAGTTCTAATGAGCAGTTCTTC. This encodes CAIGESTSSSNEQFF.

This clonotype was seen just once. Here the CDR3 reads CASSQRVTIVQFF. The CDR3 DNA sequence: TGTGCCAGCAGCCAGAGGGTAACAATCGTGCAGTTCTTC. The rearrangement joins TRBV3-1 to TRBJ2-1, with TRBD2 as a possible D gene (5 bases). Trimming took 3 bases from V and 12 from J, leaving 15 bases between them. This CDR3 region has 13 residues. Looked up from germline, CDR1 is LGHDT and CDR2 is YNNKEL (reference sequence).

This chain joins TRBV10-3 and TRBJ2-1; D is perhaps TRBD2 (6 bases). Trimming shortened V by 8 bases and J by 0 bases, and 14 bases separated the two germline ends. CDR1 is ENHRY and CDR2 is SYGVKD in the germline V gene. This CDR3 contains 15 residues. The CDR3 here is CAICTSPSSYNEQFF. As DNA, the CDR3 is TGTGCCATCTGTACTAGCCCCAGCTCCTACAATGAGCAGTTCTTC.

The chain uses TRBV5-6 and TRBJ2-1, with a possible D match to TRBD1 (6 bases). Germline-derived CDR1 and CDR2 are SGHDT and YYEEEE. Between the trimmed V and J ends, which lost 5 bases and 8 bases, there was a span of 11 bases. CDR3 length: 12 residues. The CDR3 DNA follows: TGTGCCAGCAGTCGGACAGAGTATGAGCAGTTCTTC. Amino acid sequence: CASSRTEYEQFF.

The chain uses TRBV27 and TRBJ2-1; D call uncertain. Germline values: CDR1 MNHEY, CDR2 SMNVEV (reference sequence). Trimming took 6 bases from V and 8 from J, leaving 11 bases between them. The CDR3 loop spans 12 amino acids. The CDR3 DNA follows: TGTGCCAGCAGCGGACGGGCAGATGAGCAGTTCTTC. Amino acid sequence: CASSGRADEQFF.

The chain joins TRBV28 to TRBJ2-7; no firm D call. The germline V and J ends were trimmed by 5 bases and 6 bases, with 8 bases remaining between them. Looked up from germline, CDR1 is MDHEN and CDR2 is SYDVKM. The CDR3 has 11 amino acids. CDR3 sequence: CASSSPREQYF. The CDR3 DNA sequence: TGTGCCAGCAGTAGCCCCCGCGAGCAGTACTTC.

The V call is TRBV20-1, the J call TRBJ2-7; a weak D match, TRBD2 (5 bases). CDR1 is DFQATT, CDR2 SNEGSKA, per germline (reference sequence). The V end lost 5 bases, the J end lost 4 bases, and 21 bases lay between the germline ends. The CDR3 has 15 amino acids. The CDR3 protein is CSAALSDSPIYEQYF. CDR3 coding DNA: TGCAGTGCTGCCCTTTCGGACTCCCCCATATACGAGCAGTACTTC.

The table lists this clonotype with a few counts. This chain joins TRBV6-1 and TRBJ1-2; 9 bases align to TRBD1. Germline values: CDR1 MNHNS, CDR2 SASEGT. This CDR3 comprises 13 residues. Losses at the gene ends were 6 bases for V and 9 bases for J; bases not matched to a gene: 8. The CDR3 DNA follows: TGTGCCAGCAGACCCGGGACAGGGCTCCGCTACACCTTC. Its protein is CASRPGTGLRYTF.

Turning to this clonotype: At one of its ends the junction is not consistent with the germline gene, which may arise from a read error. The chain employs TRBV27 and TRBJ2-7; possible D gene TRBD1, 8 bases. The CDR3 has 13 amino acids. Germline V gene lookup returns CDR1 MNHEY and CDR2 SMNVEV (reference sequence). CDR3 nucleotides: TGTGCCAGTAGTTGGACAGGGAGGGACGAGCAGTACTTC. It is translated as CASSWTGRDEQYF.

This clonotype appeared once. The chain combines TRBV11-2 with TRBJ2-4, with TRBD2 matching over 12 bases. Judging by the DNA end, TRBJ2-7 fits better; the J call may be wrong. The CDR3 has 15 amino acids. Germline V gives CDR1 SGHAT, CDR2 FQNNGV. In DNA form, the CDR3 reads TGTGCCAGCAGCACCCGACTAGCGGGAGTAGGCGAGCAGTACTTC. Its protein is CASSTRLAGVGEQYF.

J is TRBJ1-1 and V is TRBV5-5, with D maybe TRBD1 (5 bases). From germline, CDR1 is SGHKS and CDR2 YYEKEE (reference sequence). This CDR3 is 14 amino acids long. The V gene lost 3 bases and the J gene lost 3 bases, with 12 bases spanning the gap. The CDR3 coding sequence is TGTGCCAGCAGCTCCCTCCTAGGGGACACTGAAGCTTTCTTT. The encoded protein is CASSSLLGDTEAFF. Full variable domain (outside the CDR3, taken from reference TRBV5-5 and TRBJ1-1): DAGVTQSPTHLIKTRGQQVTLRCSPISGHKSVSWYQQVLGQGPQFIFQYYEKEERGRGNFPDRFSARQFPNYSSELNVNALLLGDSALYLCASSSLLGDTEAFFGQGTRLTVV.

This clonotype has more than one count but fewer than ten. The rearrangement joins TRBV27 to TRBJ2-7; 10 bases align to TRBD1. The CDR3 is 15 residues long. V lost 5 bases and J lost 2; bases outside the gene matches: 6. Germline-derived CDR1 and CDR2 are MNHEY and SMNVEV (reference sequence). CDR3 coding DNA: TGTGCCAGCAGTCGGGGACAGGGGCTTCCCTACGAGCAGTACTTC. Translation gives CASSRGQGLPYEQYF.

The rearrangement joins TRBV20-1 to TRBJ2-5, with D possibly matching TRBD1 (7 bases). The last part of the DNA fits TRBJ2-7 better; the J call may be wrong. The germline CDR1 and CDR2 sequences are DFQATT and SNEGSKA (reference sequence). This CDR3 has 15 residues. The CDR3 sequence: CSAPPWGDRSLEQYF. The CDR3 DNA reads TGCAGTGCTCCACCCTGGGGGGACAGAAGCCTCGAGCAGTACTTC.

This chain connects TRBV3-1 to TRBJ2-1; no clear D gene. In germline, CDR1 is LGHDT, CDR2 YNNKEL (reference sequence). The CDR3 has 13 amino acids. Trimming cost V 0 bases and J 8 bases, with 8 bases left between them. The CDR3 DNA sequence: TGTGCCAGCAGCCAAGATTCGGTCGATGAGCAGTTCTTC. Amino acid sequence: CASSQDSVDEQFF.

A note on this clonotype: Relative to the germline gene, one junction end is altered; a read error may explain this. The V call is TRBV24-1, the J call TRBJ1-2; D is undetermined. Germline assignment: CDR1 KGHDR and CDR2 SFDVKD. The CDR3 covers 17 residues. CDR3 sequence: CASSDPAETNWEGGYTF. As DNA, the CDR3 is TGTGCCTCCAGTGATCCAGCCGAAACCAACTGGGAGGGTGGCTACACCTTC.

J is TRBJ2-7 and V is TRBV11-2; 8 bases agree with TRBD1. The CDR3 loop spans 12 amino acids. Germline loops: CDR1 SGHAT, CDR2 FQNNGV. The V segment lost 5 bases and the J segment 6 bases; nucleotides outside the gene matches: 3. The CDR3 DNA sequence: TGTGCCAGCAGCGTAGGGACAGGCGAGCAGTACTTC. Translation: CASSVGTGEQYF.

The chain links TRBV20-1 to TRBJ2-1, with D possibly TRBD2 on 6 matching bases. CDR3 length: 15 residues. V lost 3 bases to trimming and J lost 9 bases, with 21 bases between them. Germline V gene data show CDR1 as DFQATT and CDR2 as SNEGSKA (reference sequence). The CDR3 DNA reads TGCAGTGCTAGGTTAGAGCGGGTTGTGGTGGGTGAGCAGTTCTTC. It translates to CSARLERVVVGEQFF.

This clonotype was counted a few times. V gene TRBV7-2 combines with J gene TRBJ2-5; D remains unclear. This CDR3 comprises 15 residues. Per germline, CDR1 SGHTA and CDR2 FQGNSA. V was clipped by 0 bases and J by 5 bases, with 13 bases between them. CDR3 residues: CASSLAFHLPETQYF. DNA for the CDR3: TGTGCCAGCAGCTTAGCGTTTCACCTACCCGAGACCCAGTACTTC.